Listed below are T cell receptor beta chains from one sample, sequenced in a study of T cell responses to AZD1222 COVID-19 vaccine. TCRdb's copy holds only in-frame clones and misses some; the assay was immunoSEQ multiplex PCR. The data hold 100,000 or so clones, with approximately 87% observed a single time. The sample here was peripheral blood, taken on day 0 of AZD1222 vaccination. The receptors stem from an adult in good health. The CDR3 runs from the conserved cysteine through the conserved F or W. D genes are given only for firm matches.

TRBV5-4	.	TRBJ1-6	CASSLQGTSSPLHF
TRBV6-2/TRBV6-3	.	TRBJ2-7	CASSFDSRRGEQYF
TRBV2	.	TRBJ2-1	CASRAYNEQFF
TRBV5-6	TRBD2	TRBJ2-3	CASSLGAGAQMSTDTQYF
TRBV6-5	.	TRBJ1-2	CASSPQGYGYTF
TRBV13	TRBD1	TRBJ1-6	CASSLGDRRDSYNSPLHF
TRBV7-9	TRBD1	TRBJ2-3	CASSFGQGPTDTQYF
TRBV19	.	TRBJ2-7	CATSARQGSYEQYF
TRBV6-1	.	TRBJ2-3	CASSDPWGTSTDTQYF
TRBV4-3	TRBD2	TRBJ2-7	CASSQDRVTSGYEQYF
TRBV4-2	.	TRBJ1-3	CASSHGTVSSGNTIYF
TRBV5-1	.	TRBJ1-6	CASSLTIVTGPRSPLHF
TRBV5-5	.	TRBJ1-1	CASSLRESNTEAFF
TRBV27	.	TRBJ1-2	CASSLSPGRAQRRGYTF
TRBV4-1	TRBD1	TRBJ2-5	CASSQEEGQGLTQYF
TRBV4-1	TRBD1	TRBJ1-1	CASSQGQDRLNTEAFF
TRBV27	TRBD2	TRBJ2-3	CASSSANGLAGDTQYF
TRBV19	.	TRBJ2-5	CASSIVHRVRETQYF
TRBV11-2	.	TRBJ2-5	CASRGGVEETQYF
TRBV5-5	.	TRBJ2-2	CASSLVRVTENTGELFF
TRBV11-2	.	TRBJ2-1	CASSLVFDRPGQFF
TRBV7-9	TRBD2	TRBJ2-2	CASSLESASGRITGELFF
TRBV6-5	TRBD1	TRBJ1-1	CASSYGQGWTEAFF
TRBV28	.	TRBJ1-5	CASRTGYNQPQHF
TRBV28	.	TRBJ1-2	CASSSSRGSRYGYTF
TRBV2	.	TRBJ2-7	CASSEALSPGEQYF
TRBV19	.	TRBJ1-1	CASSIIRGRGTEAFF
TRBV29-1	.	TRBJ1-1	CSVHVNTEAFF
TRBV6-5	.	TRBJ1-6	CASSPNGGTDSPLHF
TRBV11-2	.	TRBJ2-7	CASSVGTAGEQYF
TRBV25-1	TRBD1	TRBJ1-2	CASSVGTAGNYGYTF
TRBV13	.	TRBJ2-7	CASSRSGARSYEQYF
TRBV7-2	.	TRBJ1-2	CASSLGRNYGYTF
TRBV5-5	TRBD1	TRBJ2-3	CASSHDRGSTDTQYF
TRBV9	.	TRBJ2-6	CASSVHGSLSGANVLTF
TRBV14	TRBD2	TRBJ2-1	CASSQDGSYQASGTYNEQFF